These 8 T cell receptor beta chains originate from one sample sequenced in a study of T-cell reconstitution after alpha-beta-depleted transplantation in children. Researchers prepared the TCRbeta library using unique molecular identifiers, the study reports. In TCRdb, the PCR reads were re-called with MiXCR into one record per CDR3 protein. The table has approximately 350,000 distinct CDR3 sequences, less than 15% seen once. Sample: PBMCs, taken from the stem cell graft. The receptor set was obtained from a human donor who donated a stem cell graft to a child with Fanconi anemia.

This clonotype has a handful of counts. The chain combines TRBV5-5 with TRBJ1-1; D unclear. Trimming shortened V by 1 base and J by 5 bases, and 12 bases separated the two germline ends. The CDR3 sequence is 14 residues long. The germline V gene has CDR1 SGHKS and CDR2 YYEKEE (reference sequence). CDR3: CASSLRRAGTEAFF. The CDR3 bases are TGTGCCAGCAGCTTGAGGCGGGCAGGAACTGAAGCTTTCTTT.

CDR3 coding DNA: TGCGCCAGCAGCGAAGGACACACCAATCAGCCCCAGCATTTT. This sequence encodes CASSEGHTNQPQHF. The chain is built from TRBV5-1 and TRBJ1-5; D might be TRBD1 (5 bases). The CDR3 is 14 residues long. From germline, CDR1 is SGHRS and CDR2 YFSETQ. V dropped 4 bases and J dropped 3 bases, with 11 bases sitting between them.

This clonotype was detected many times. V and J are TRBV2 and TRBJ1-5, with 8 bases lining up with TRBD1. Germline lookup yields CDR1 SNHLY and CDR2 FYNNEI. The CDR3 extends over 18 amino acids. The trim removed 4 bases at V and 7 bases at J, leaving 18 bases unmatched. CDR3 DNA: TGTGCCAGCAGTGTTAAGTCAGGGGGCTCAACATTCAACCAGCCCCAGCATTTT. The encoded protein is CASSVKSGGSTFNQPQHF. Complete variable domain (other parts from reference TRBV2 and TRBJ1-5): EPEVTQTPSHQVTQMGQEVILRCVPISNHLYFYWYRQILGQKVEFLVSFYNNEISEKSEIFDDQFSVERPDGSNFTLKIRSTKLEDSAMYFCASSVKSGGSTFNQPQHFGDGTRLSIL.

The chain joins TRBV6-1 to TRBJ2-2; D gene unclear. Between the trimmed V and J ends, which lost 2 bases and 7 bases, there was a span of 2 bases. Germline V gene data show CDR1 as MNHNS and CDR2 as SASEGT. There are 11 residues in the CDR3. CDR3 sequence: CASSEIGELFF. For the CDR3, the DNA is TGTGCCAGCAGTGAAATCGGGGAGCTGTTTTTT.

This clonotype was recorded many times. The chain carries TRBV28 and TRBJ2-2, with TRBD1 matching over 9 bases. The CDR3 runs 14 residues. Germline V gene data show CDR1 as MDHEN and CDR2 as SYDVKM. V was clipped by 6 bases and J by 3 bases; unmatched bases: 2. CDR3 coding DNA: TGTGCCAGCAGCCGGACAGGGGACACCGGGGAGCTGTTTTTT. It specifies CASSRTGDTGELFF.

The chain recombines TRBV6-6 with TRBJ1-5, with D possibly TRBD1 on 5 matching bases. Trimming left V 5 bases short and J 7 bases short, with 12 bases between. The germline V gene has CDR1 MNHNY and CDR2 SVGAGI (reference sequence). The CDR3 loop spans 13 amino acids. CDR3 region: CASSTQGVQPQHF. DNA of the CDR3: TGTGCCAGCAGTACTCAGGGCGTCCAGCCCCAGCATTTT.

This clonotype occurred a few times. The chain has TRBV7-9 and TRBJ1-1; no firm D call. Germline CDR1 and CDR2: SEHNR and FQNEAQ (reference sequence). V was clipped by 2 bases and J by 8 bases, with 9 bases between them. The CDR3 is 12 residues long. In DNA, the CDR3 is TGTGCCAGCAGCTTATCTGGGGAGGAAGCTTTCTTT. It encodes CASSLSGEEAFF.

The chain links TRBV27 to TRBJ2-5; no firm D call. The CDR3 length is 15 residues. Germline CDR1 and CDR2: MNHEY and SMNVEV (reference sequence). With 0 bases removed from V and 4 bases from J, the gap between germline ends came to 12 bases. CDR3 DNA sequence: TGTGCCAGCAGTTTATCGTCGGGTAGAGGAGAGACCCAGTACTTC. Translating gives CASSLSSGRGETQYF.